The clone carrying this T cell receptor (beta chain) has just a few counts. These data originate in a study of T-cell reconstitution after alpha-beta-depleted transplantation in children. With 3 bases clipped from V and 4 bases from J, the junction kept 3 bases outside the gene matches. Germline CDR1 reads MGHRA; CDR2 reads YSYEKL. The CDR3 covers 14 residues. Construction of the TCRbeta library involved unique molecular identifiers. Via MiXCR, TCRdb re-called the PCR reads, giving one row per CDR3 protein. This table holds around 370,000 distinct CDR3 sequences, approximately 10% found once. Material: PBMCs from the stem cell graft donor, obtained from the stem cell graft. This TCR was recovered from a human donor who donated a stem cell graft to a child with acute lymphoblastic leukemia. The chain links TRBV4-1 to TRBJ2-3; 8 bases agree with TRBD2. The CDR3 here is CASSHPGLADTQYF. DNA for the CDR3: TGCGCCAGCAGCCATCCGGGACTAGCAGATACGCAGTATTTT.